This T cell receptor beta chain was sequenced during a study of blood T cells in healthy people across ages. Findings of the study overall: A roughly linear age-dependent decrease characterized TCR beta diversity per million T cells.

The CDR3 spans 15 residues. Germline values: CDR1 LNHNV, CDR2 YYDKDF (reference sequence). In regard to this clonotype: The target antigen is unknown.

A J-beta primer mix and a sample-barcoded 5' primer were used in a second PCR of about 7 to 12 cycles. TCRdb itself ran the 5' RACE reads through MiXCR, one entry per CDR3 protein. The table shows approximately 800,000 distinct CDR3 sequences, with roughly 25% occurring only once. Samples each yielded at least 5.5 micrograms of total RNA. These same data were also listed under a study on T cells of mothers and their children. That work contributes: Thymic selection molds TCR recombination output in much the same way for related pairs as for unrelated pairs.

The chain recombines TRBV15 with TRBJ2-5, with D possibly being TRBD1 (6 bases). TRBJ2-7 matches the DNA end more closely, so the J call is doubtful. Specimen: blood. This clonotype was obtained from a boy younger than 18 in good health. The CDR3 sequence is CATSRVGDISYEQYF. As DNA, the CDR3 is TGTGCCACCAGCAGAGTAGGGGACATTTCCTACGAGCAGTACTTC.